The 30 T cell receptor beta chains below come from one sample, sequenced in a study of shared clonotypes between healthy human individuals. Method: immunoSEQ multiplex PCR; TCRdb's copy keeps in-frame clones and lacks some. The data hold roughly 2 million clones, with 90% to 96% observed a single time. What was sequenced was naive CD4+ T cells sorted from blood. The subset is: CD45RA+ positively selected. These receptors originate from a man younger than 30 in good health.

Note on this clone: The sample has other DNA sequences that encode this CDR3 too. V is TRBV30 and J is TRBJ1-6; D gene ambiguous. The CDR3 sequence is 13 residues long. Looked up from germline, CDR1 is GTSNPN and CDR2 is SVGIG (reference sequence). Trimming cost V 1 base and J 6 bases, with 7 bases left between them. CDR3 loop: CAWSGTANSPLHF. The CDR3 DNA sequence: TGTGCCTGGAGTGGTACAGCTAATTCACCCCTCCACTTT.

V is TRBV18 and J is TRBJ2-2; D uncertain. This CDR3 spans 14 amino acids. The ends were cut back, 0 bases at V and 6 bases at J, with 8 bases in the middle. The germline V gene has CDR1 KGHSH and CDR2 LQKENI. This CDR3 reads CASSPPSIAGELFF. In DNA, the CDR3 is TGTGCCAGCTCACCACCGTCAATCGCCGGGGAGCTGTTTTTT.

The chain links TRBV2 to TRBJ2-2, with unresolved D. From germline, CDR1 is SNHLY and CDR2 FYNNEI. Trimming pared 6 bases from V and 3 bases from J, leaving 11 bases between. This CDR3 has 14 amino acids. The CDR3 region has the DNA TGTGCCAGCAGCCACAGATCTTACACCGGGGAGCTGTTTTTT. It specifies CASSHRSYTGELFF.

As regards this clone: One end of the junction is discordant with germline, which a read error may explain. The CDR3 DNA reads as TGTGCCAGCAGTGACGTCGTGGGAGCGCTGTTTCCGGTCCGGCGCTTC. It codes for CASSDVVGALFPVRRF. The rearrangement links TRBV2 to TRBJ2-7, with D perhaps TRBD2 (5 bases). The germline V gene has CDR1 SNHLY and CDR2 FYNNEI. The CDR3 runs 16 residues.

As regards this clone: Within the sample, other DNA sequences also encode this same CDR3. The V call is TRBV5-6, the J call TRBJ2-1, with 10 bases lining up with TRBD2. The germline V gene encodes CDR1 SGHDT and CDR2 YYEEEE. The J segment lost 4 bases and the V segment lost 4 bases, leaving 5 bases of the junction unmatched. This CDR3 region has 15 residues. CDR3 bases: TGTGCCAGCAGCCTCGGACTAGCGGCATACAATGAGCAGTTCTTC. Translating it yields CASSLGLAAYNEQFF.

The J gene is TRBJ2-2, the V gene TRBV14; D not resolved. CDR3 size: 14 residues. Germline values: CDR1 SGHDN, CDR2 FVKESK. V lost 6 bases, J lost 5 bases, and 13 bases lay in between. CDR3 loop: CASRTGGATGELFF. The CDR3, as DNA: TGTGCCAGCAGGACTGGCGGAGCGACCGGGGAGCTGTTTTTT.

In the case of this clone: Other DNA sequences in the same sample also yield this CDR3. The genes are TRBV5-4 and TRBJ2-7, with no clear D. V was cut by 4 bases and J by 0 bases, with 14 bases left in between. Germline CDR1 SGHNT, CDR2 YYREEE (reference sequence). The CDR3 consists of 15 residues. This CDR3 reads CASSPDRAISYEQYF. CDR3 in DNA: TGTGCCAGCAGCCCTGACCGGGCTATCTCCTACGAGCAGTACTTC.

The chain is built from TRBV27 and TRBJ1-1; D is ambiguous. Trimming took 3 bases from V and 0 from J, leaving 5 bases between them. Germline CDR1 reads MNHEY; CDR2 reads SMNVEV (reference sequence). The CDR3 extends over 13 amino acids. CDR3 nucleotide sequence: TGTGCCAGCAGTTTCTTATTGAACACTGAAGCTTTCTTT. Protein: CASSFLLNTEAFF.

This clone was counted once. The rearrangement joins TRBV5-6 to TRBJ1-1; TRBD1 agrees at 9 bases. Trimming took 4 bases from V and 6 from J; bases not matched to a gene: 13. Germline lookup yields CDR1 SGHDT and CDR2 YYEEEE. This CDR3 contains 16 residues. Here the CDR3 DNA reads TGTGCCAGCAGCCTTGGTGTGGGACAGGGCTTCGCTGAAGCTTTCTTT. It translates to CASSLGVGQGFAEAFF.

This clone was seen a single time. The chain carries TRBV5-4 and TRBJ1-2, with 7 bases matching TRBD1. CDR1 SGHNT and CDR2 YYREEE come from the germline V gene (reference sequence). J was trimmed by 7 bases and V by 1 base; bases with no gene match: 19. This CDR3 has 18 residues. The CDR3 DNA follows: TGTGCCAGCAGCTTGTTCGTAGGGACAGCTCTTGGGGTTGGTGGCTACACCTTC. This codes for CASSLFVGTALGVGGYTF.

Here the CDR3 DNA reads TGTGCCAGCATACGGGACAGGGGGACACAAGAGACCCAGTACTTC. It specifies CASIRDRGTQETQYF. The gene calls are TRBV6-1 and TRBJ2-5, with 11 bases that match TRBD1. V was clipped by 7 bases and J by 2 bases; unmatched bases: 6. The CDR3 consists of 15 residues. The germline CDR1 and CDR2 sequences are MNHNS and SASEGT.

The V and J genes are TRBV7-9 and TRBJ2-3, with 7 bases identical to TRBD1. CDR1 and CDR2 from the germline V gene are SEHNR and FQNEAQ (reference sequence). This CDR3 is built from 13 residues. The V gene end was trimmed by 11 bases and the J gene end by 6 bases; junction bases not matched to a gene: 11. For the CDR3, the DNA is TGTGCCTTCGGACCGGGACAGTTGGATACGCAGTATTTT. Its protein is CAFGPGQLDTQYF.

This chain's CDR3 is CASSLGPAMNTEAFF. The CDR3 bases are TGTGCCAGCAGCCTAGGACCGGCTATGAACACTGAAGCTTTCTTT. This chain links TRBV2 with TRBJ1-1; no clear D. From germline, CDR1 is SNHLY and CDR2 FYNNEI. The CDR3 consists of 15 residues. V gave up 6 bases and J gave up 0 bases, with 14 bases separating them.

Here the CDR3 DNA reads TGTGCCAGCAAATTTAGGACACGGGAAACTGAAGCTTTCTTT. This sequence encodes CASKFRTRETEAFF. The chain uses TRBV6-5 and TRBJ1-1, with a tentative D call TRBD1 (5 bases). V was pared by 7 bases and J by 5 bases, with 17 bases between. The CDR3 has 14 residues. Germline assignment: CDR1 MNHEY and CDR2 SVGAGI.

This chain uses TRBV19 with TRBJ1-5, with D perhaps TRBD1 (5 bases). CDR1 and CDR2 from the germline V gene are LNHDA and SQIVND (reference sequence). Trimming cost V 3 bases and J 6 bases, with 15 bases left between them. The CDR3 covers 15 residues. DNA for the CDR3: TGTGCCAGTAGTATCAATGCAGGGACGCGTCAGCCCCAGCATTTT. As protein: CASSINAGTRQPQHF.

This clone was found once. The CDR3 sequence: CASSYAGFEAFF. The DNA for the CDR3 is TGTGCCAGCAGTTACGCAGGATTTGAAGCTTTCTTT. The rearrangement joins TRBV6-5 to TRBJ1-1; no clear D. CDR1 and CDR2 from the germline V gene are MNHEY and SVGAGI. This CDR3 has 12 residues. V was cut by 2 bases and J by 7 bases, with 8 bases left in between.

V usage is TRBV6-5 and J usage is TRBJ2-2, with TRBD1 matching 8 bases. The CDR3 runs to 15 residues. The V gene's germline CDR1 is MNHEY and CDR2 SVGAGI. V gave up 7 bases and J gave up 7 bases; unmatched junction bases: 11. CDR3 sequence: CASTRAMTGVGELFF. CDR3 nucleotides: TGTGCCAGCACCCGAGCGATGACAGGGGTCGGGGAGCTGTTTTTT.

As concerns this clone: Different DNA sequences within this sample yield the same CDR3. The chain combines TRBV9 with TRBJ2-5; D not certain. Trimming cost V 2 bases and J 1 base, with 6 bases left between them. This CDR3 contains 13 residues. CDR1 is SGDLS, CDR2 YYNGEE, per germline. The CDR3 nucleotides read TGTGCCAGCAGCGTGGCAATCCAAGAGACCCAGTACTTC. This encodes CASSVAIQETQYF.

The chain recombines TRBV19 with TRBJ1-6; possible D gene TRBD1, 5 bases. The length of the CDR3 is 15 residues. V was clipped by 2 bases and J by 9 bases, with 14 bases between them. Per the germline V gene, CDR1 is LNHDA and CDR2 is SQIVND (reference sequence). CDR3 region: CASSIQGDWGSPLHF. The CDR3 nucleotides read TGTGCCAGTAGTATACAGGGCGATTGGGGTTCACCCCTCCACTTT.

The chain uses TRBV9 and TRBJ1-5, with D possibly TRBD1 on 5 matching bases. With 0 bases removed from V and 9 bases from J, the gap between germline ends came to 16 bases. The germline CDR1 and CDR2 sequences are SGDLS and YYNGEE. This CDR3 spans 15 amino acids. The CDR3 region is CASSVDIGASGPQHF. CDR3 nucleotides: TGTGCCAGCAGCGTAGATATAGGGGCAAGTGGGCCCCAGCATTTT.

This chain connects TRBV10-3 to TRBJ2-5; TRBD1 agrees at 9 bases. Losses at the gene ends were 3 bases for V and 5 bases for J; bases not matched to a gene: 7. The CDR3 runs to 15 residues. Germline assignment: CDR1 ENHRY and CDR2 SYGVKD. The CDR3 here is CAISDRRQGDETQYF. In DNA form, the CDR3 reads TGTGCCATCAGTGACCGACGACAGGGGGACGAGACCCAGTACTTC.

The V and J genes are TRBV9 and TRBJ1-2; D remains unclear. The CDR3 spans 15 residues. Germline assignment: CDR1 SGDLS and CDR2 YYNGEE. Trimming removed 4 bases from V and 0 bases from J, with 13 bases in between. CDR3: CASSREGRTNYGYTF. In DNA form, the CDR3 reads TGTGCCAGCAGCCGAGAGGGCAGGACTAACTATGGCTACACCTTC. Based on the CDR3 plus reference TRBV9 and TRBJ1-2, the full variable domain is DSGVTQTPKHLITATGQRVTLRCSPRSGDLSVYWYQQSLDQGLQFLIQYYNGEERAKGNILERFSAQQFPDLHSELNLSSLELGDSALYFCASSREGRTNYGYTFGSGTRLTVV.

There are a few counts of this clone. At the DNA level, this CDR3 is encoded by other sequences in the same sample as well. The rearrangement joins TRBV7-2 to TRBJ2-3; either TRBD1 or TRBD2 may fit D (5 bases each). The V gene lost 0 bases and the J gene lost 1 base, with 5 bases spanning the gap. From germline, CDR1 is SGHTA and CDR2 FQGNSA. The CDR3 covers 14 residues. The CDR3 DNA reads as TGTGCCAGCAGCTTAGCGGGGGGCACAGATACGCAGTATTTT. Its protein is CASSLAGGTDTQYF.

V gene TRBV19 combines with J gene TRBJ2-2; weak D call: TRBD1 (6 bases). V was trimmed by 3 bases and J by 5 bases, leaving 13 bases between them. CDR1 and CDR2 from the germline V gene are LNHDA and SQIVND (reference sequence). The CDR3 is made up of 15 amino acids. This CDR3 is CASSIGNRVTGELFF. As DNA, the CDR3 is TGTGCCAGTAGTATTGGGAACAGGGTGACCGGGGAGCTGTTTTTT.

This clone was recorded a few times. The chain combines TRBV2 with TRBJ2-3; 11 bases agree with TRBD2. CDR1 and CDR2 (germline): SNHLY, FYNNEI. The CDR3 spans 15 residues. Unmatched junction bases numbered 5, after V lost 7 bases and J lost 2 bases. The CDR3 loop reads CASKGLAALTDTQYF. CDR3 sequence (DNA): TGTGCCAGCAAGGGACTAGCGGCTCTCACAGATACGCAGTATTTT.

The V call is TRBV5-1, the J call TRBJ2-3; 8 bases are shared with TRBD2. Trimming at V came to 4 bases and at J to 10 bases, leaving 5 bases not matched to a gene. This CDR3 comprises 12 residues. Germline V gene sequence: CDR1 SGHRS, CDR2 YFSETQ. Written as DNA, the CDR3 is TGCGCCAGCAGCCCTTCTAGCGGGCCGCAGTATTTT. Protein sequence: CASSPSSGPQYF.

This rearrangement joins TRBV19 to TRBJ1-3, with TRBD1 matching over 8 bases. This CDR3 has 16 residues. V trimming: 9 bases; J trimming: 0 bases; junction bases outside the gene matches: 10. Per the germline V gene, CDR1 is LNHDA and CDR2 is SQIVND (reference sequence). DNA for the CDR3: TGTGCCAGCACCAAGGGACAGGTTTACTCTGGAAACACCATATATTTT. It translates to CASTKGQVYSGNTIYF.

The CDR3 loop is CASSQSPGLVTEQFF. The CDR3 nucleotides read TGCGCCAGCAGCCAAAGTCCGGGACTAGTCACTGAGCAGTTCTTC. This chain uses TRBV4-3 with TRBJ2-1; 8 nucleotides match TRBD2. Germline CDR1 and CDR2: LGHNA and YSLEER. V lost 2 bases and J lost 9; bases outside the gene matches: 9. The CDR3 spans 15 residues.

This rearrangement joins TRBV6-5 to TRBJ2-7, with 9 bases lining up with TRBD1. Germline loops: CDR1 MNHEY, CDR2 SVGAGI. The CDR3 sequence is 15 residues long. Trimming took 5 bases from V and 2 from J; bases not matched to a gene: 7. CDR3 protein: CASSHRGDRAYEQYF. In nucleotides, the CDR3 is TGTGCCAGCAGTCACCGGGGGGACAGGGCCTACGAGCAGTACTTC.

The rearrangement links TRBV7-2 to TRBJ2-5; D unclear. From germline, CDR1 is SGHTA and CDR2 FQGNSA. The V end lost 5 bases, the J end lost 0 bases, and 7 bases lay between the germline ends. The CDR3 contains 13 residues. The CDR3 DNA is TGTGCCAGCAGCCAGACACACCAAGAGACCCAGTACTTC. It is translated as CASSQTHQETQYF.